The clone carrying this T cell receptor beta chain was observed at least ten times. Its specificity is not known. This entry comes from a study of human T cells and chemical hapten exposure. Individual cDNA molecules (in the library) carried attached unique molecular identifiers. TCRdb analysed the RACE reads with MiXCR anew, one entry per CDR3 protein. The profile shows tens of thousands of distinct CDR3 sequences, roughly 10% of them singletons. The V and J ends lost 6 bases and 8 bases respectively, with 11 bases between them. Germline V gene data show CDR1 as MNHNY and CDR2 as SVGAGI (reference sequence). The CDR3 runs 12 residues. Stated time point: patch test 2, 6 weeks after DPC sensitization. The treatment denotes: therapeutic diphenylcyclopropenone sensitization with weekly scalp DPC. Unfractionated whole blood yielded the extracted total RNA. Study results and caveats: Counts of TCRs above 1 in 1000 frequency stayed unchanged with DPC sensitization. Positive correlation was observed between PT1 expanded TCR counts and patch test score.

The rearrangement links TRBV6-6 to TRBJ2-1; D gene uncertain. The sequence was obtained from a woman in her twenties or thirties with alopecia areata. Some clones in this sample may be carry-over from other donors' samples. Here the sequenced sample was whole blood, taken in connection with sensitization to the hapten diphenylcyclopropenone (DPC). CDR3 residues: CASRREDDEQFF. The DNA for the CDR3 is TGTGCCAGCAGACGTGAGGACGATGAGCAGTTCTTC.